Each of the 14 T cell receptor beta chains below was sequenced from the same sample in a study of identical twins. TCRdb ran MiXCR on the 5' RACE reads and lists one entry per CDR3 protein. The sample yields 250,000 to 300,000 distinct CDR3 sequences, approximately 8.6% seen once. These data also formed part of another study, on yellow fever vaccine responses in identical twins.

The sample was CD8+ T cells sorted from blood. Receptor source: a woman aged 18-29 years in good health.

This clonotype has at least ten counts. This CDR3 is CSVEEFQGARGTQYF. In DNA, the CDR3 is TGCAGCGTTGAAGAGTTCCAGGGGGCCCGCGGGACGCAGTATTTT. The V gene is TRBV29-1, the J gene TRBJ2-3; 8 nucleotides agree with TRBD1. CDR3 size: 15 residues. Germline-derived CDR1 and CDR2 are SQVTM and ANQGSEA. Trimming took 0 bases from V and 9 from J; bases not matched to a gene: 11.

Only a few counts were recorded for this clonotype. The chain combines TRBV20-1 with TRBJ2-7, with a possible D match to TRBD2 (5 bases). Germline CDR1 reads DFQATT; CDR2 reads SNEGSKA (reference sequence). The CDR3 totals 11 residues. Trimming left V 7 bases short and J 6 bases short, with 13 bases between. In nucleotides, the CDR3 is TGCAGTGTCCCGGCGGGTTTCGAGCAGTACTTC. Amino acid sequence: CSVPAGFEQYF.

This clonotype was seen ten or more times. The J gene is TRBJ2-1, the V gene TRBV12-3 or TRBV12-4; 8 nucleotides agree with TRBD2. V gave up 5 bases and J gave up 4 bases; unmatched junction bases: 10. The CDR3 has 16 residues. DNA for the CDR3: TGTGCCAGCAGTACCTCGACTAGCGATGAATACAATGAGCAGTTCTTC. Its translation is CASSTSTSDEYNEQFF.

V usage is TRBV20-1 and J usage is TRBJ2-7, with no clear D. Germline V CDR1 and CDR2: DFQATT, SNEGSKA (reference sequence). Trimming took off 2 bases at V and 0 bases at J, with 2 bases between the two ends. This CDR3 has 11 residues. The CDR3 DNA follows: TGCAGTGCTAGAAACTCCTACGAGCAGTACTTC. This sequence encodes CSARNSYEQYF.

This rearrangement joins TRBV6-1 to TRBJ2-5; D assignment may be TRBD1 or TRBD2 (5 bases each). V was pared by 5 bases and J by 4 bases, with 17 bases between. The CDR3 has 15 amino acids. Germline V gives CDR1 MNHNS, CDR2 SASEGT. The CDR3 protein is CASSPTSQGVETQYF. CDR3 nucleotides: TGTGCCAGCAGTCCAACTTCGCAGGGAGTAGAGACCCAGTACTTC.

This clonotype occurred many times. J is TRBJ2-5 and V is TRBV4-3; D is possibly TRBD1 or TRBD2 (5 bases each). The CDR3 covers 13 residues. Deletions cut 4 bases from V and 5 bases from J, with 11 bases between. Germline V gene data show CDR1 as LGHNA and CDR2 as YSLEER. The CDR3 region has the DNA TGCGCCAGCAGCCCTGGGACGTGGGAGACCCAGTACTTC. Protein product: CASSPGTWETQYF.

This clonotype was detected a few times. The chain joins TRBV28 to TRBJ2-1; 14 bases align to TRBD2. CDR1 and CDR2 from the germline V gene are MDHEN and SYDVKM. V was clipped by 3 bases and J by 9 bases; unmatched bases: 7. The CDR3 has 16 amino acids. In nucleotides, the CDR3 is TGTGCCAGCAGTTTGACTAGCGGGGGGGCCTATCTTGAGCAGTTCTTC. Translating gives CASSLTSGGAYLEQFF.

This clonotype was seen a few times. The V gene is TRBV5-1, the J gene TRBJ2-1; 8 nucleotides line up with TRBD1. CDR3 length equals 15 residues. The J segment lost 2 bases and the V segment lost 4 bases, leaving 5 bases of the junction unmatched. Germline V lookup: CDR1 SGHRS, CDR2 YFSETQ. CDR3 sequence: CASSQGAEPYNEQFF. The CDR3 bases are TGCGCCAGCAGCCAGGGGGCAGAGCCCTACAATGAGCAGTTCTTC. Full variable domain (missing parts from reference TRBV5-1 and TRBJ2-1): KAGVTQTPRYLIKTRGQQVTLSCSPISGHRSVSWYQQTPGQGLQFLFEYFSETQRNKGNFPGRFSGRQFSNSRSEMNVSTLELGDSALYLCASSQGAEPYNEQFFGPGTRLTVL.

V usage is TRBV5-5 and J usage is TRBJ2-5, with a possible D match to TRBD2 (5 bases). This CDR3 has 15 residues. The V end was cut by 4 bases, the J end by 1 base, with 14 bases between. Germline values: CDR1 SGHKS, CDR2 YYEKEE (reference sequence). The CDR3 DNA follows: TGTGCCAGCAGCAGGACGGGGAACCTCCAAGAGACCCAGTACTTC. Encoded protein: CASSRTGNLQETQYF.

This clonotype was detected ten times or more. The CDR3 loop is CASSQERWTSGTAETQYF. CDR3 nucleotides: TGCGCCAGCAGCCAAGAAAGATGGACTAGCGGGACAGCGGAGACCCAGTACTTC. This chain connects TRBV4-3 to TRBJ2-5; 12 nucleotides agree with TRBD2. There are 18 residues in the CDR3. With 0 bases clipped from V and 5 bases from J, the junction kept 10 bases outside the gene matches. Germline-derived CDR1 and CDR2 are LGHNA and YSLEER.

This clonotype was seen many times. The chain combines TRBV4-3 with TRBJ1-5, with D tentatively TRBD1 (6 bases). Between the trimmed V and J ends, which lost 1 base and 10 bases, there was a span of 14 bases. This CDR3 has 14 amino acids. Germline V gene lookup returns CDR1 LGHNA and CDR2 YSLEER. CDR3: CASSQAQGRGPQHF. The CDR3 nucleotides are TGCGCCAGCAGCCAAGCTCAGGGGAGGGGTCCCCAGCATTTT.

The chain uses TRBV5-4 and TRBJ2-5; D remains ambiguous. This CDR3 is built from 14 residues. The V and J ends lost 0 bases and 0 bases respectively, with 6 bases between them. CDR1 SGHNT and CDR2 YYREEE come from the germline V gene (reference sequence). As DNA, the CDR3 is TGTGCCAGCAGCTTGGGACTGGACCAAGAGACCCAGTACTTC. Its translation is CASSLGLDQETQYF.

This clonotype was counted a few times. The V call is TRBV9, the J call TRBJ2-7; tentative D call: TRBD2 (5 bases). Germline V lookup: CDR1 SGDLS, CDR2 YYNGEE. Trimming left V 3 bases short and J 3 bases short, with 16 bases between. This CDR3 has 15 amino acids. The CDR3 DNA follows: TGTGCCAGCAGCGCAAATAAGGAGGTTTTCTACGAGCAGTACTTC. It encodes CASSANKEVFYEQYF.

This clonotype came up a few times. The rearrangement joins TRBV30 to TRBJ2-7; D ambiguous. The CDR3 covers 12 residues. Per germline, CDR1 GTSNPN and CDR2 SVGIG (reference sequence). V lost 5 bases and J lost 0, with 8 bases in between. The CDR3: CAWAHVSYEQYF. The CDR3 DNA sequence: TGTGCCTGGGCACATGTCTCCTACGAGCAGTACTTC. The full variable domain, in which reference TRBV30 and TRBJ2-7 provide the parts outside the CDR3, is SQTIHQWPATLVQPVGSPLSLECTVEGTSNPNLYWYRQAAGRGLQLLFYSVGIGQISSEVPQNLSASRPQDRQFILSSKKLLLSDSGFYLCAWAHVSYEQYFGPGTRLTVT.